The rows below give T cell receptor beta chains drawn from one sample of a study of blood T cell repertoires in COVID-19. TCRdb's copy holds only in-frame clones and misses some; the assay was immunoSEQ multiplex PCR. The sample lists under 250,000 clones, about 85% occurring once. The sample taken for sequencing was PBMCs or T cells enriched from blood (not recorded which). The receptor source for this set is a man aged 30 to 45 who had recovered from COVID-19. Both conserved end residues are part of each CDR3. A D gene is named only where the DNA matches it firmly. The size of a clone is reported for some rows only, either as once, few or many, or as a class for expanded clones.

D	V	J	size	length	CDR3	DNA
-	TRBV6-2/TRBV6-3	TRBJ2-7	-	12	CASSYLKYEQYF	TGTGCCAGCAGTTACTTAAAATACGAGCAGTACTTC
TRBD2	TRBV19	TRBJ2-1	-	17	CASSSGLAGPSYNEQFF	TGTGCCAGTAGTAGCGGGCTAGCGGGGCCCTCCTACAATGAGCAGTTCTTC
TRBD2	TRBV9	TRBJ2-1	-	16	CASSVVPSGGANEQFF	TGTGCCAGCAGCGTAGTCCCTAGCGGGGGGGCCAATGAGCAGTTCTTC
-	TRBV5-1	TRBJ1-2	-	16	CASSLARTPRGYGYTF	TGCGCCAGCAGCTTGGCTCGGACACCAAGGGGGTATGGCTACACCTTC
-	TRBV2	TRBJ1-6	-	13	CASTGTPNSPLHF	TGTGCCAGCACCGGGACACCAAATTCACCCCTCCACTTT
-	TRBV5-4	TRBJ2-1	-	15	CASSTGPGSYNEQFF	TGTGCCAGCAGCACAGGGCCTGGCTCCTACAATGAGCAGTTCTTC
TRBD2	TRBV6-6	TRBJ2-1	few	17	CASSQTGTSGRHNEQFF	TGTGCCAGCAGTCAAACCGGGACTAGCGGGAGGCACAATGAGCAGTTCTTC
-	TRBV7-3	TRBJ1-1	-	14	CASSREGTNTEAFF	TGTGCCAGCAGCCGAGAGGGAACGAACACTGAAGCTTTCTTT
-	TRBV7-9	TRBJ2-3	-	12	CASSQISNTQYF	TGTGCCAGCAGCCAGATCTCCAATACGCAGTATTTT
TRBD2	TRBV7-2	TRBJ2-3	-	15	CASRGGLAGGDTQYF	TGTGCCAGCAGAGGTGGACTAGCGGGAGGTGATACGCAGTATTTT
TRBD2	TRBV18	TRBJ2-1	-	14	CASSPTTSGNEQFF	TGTGCCAGCTCACCGACTACTAGCGGGAACGAGCAGTTCTTC
-	TRBV25-1	TRBJ1-2	-	15	CASSPFTVSNYGYTF	TGTGCCAGCAGTCCCTTTACAGTTTCTAACTATGGCTACACCTTC